These 6 T cell receptor beta chains share one sample of origin, sequenced in a study of blood T cell repertoires in COVID-19. Sequenced by immunoSEQ multiplex PCR; TCRdb stores in-frame clones only, minus some. The sample holds around 40,000 clones, approximately 94% seen once. Sequencing was carried out using peripheral blood. The source of these receptors is a human donor with active COVID-19. The donor label of this sample is uncertain.

The rearrangement uses TRBV5-1 and TRBJ2-5; 7 bases fit TRBD1. Trimming at V came to 4 bases and at J to 3 bases, leaving 6 bases not matched to a gene. The CDR3 extends over 14 amino acids. CDR1 and CDR2 from the germline V gene are SGHRS and YFSETQ. The CDR3 DNA follows: TGCGCCAGCAGCCGGGACAGCATAGAAGAGACCCAGTACTTC. Its protein product is CASSRDSIEETQYF.

The CDR3 DNA is TGTGCCAGCAGCTTAGAGCCTCGCGGGGGGGCCGGGGCCGGGGAGCTGTTTTTT. Its protein is CASSLEPRGGAGAGELFF. The genes are TRBV7-7 and TRBJ2-2, with 9 nucleotides matching TRBD2. The CDR3 totals 18 residues. The V gene's germline CDR1 is SSHAT and CDR2 FNYEAQ (reference sequence). The V and J ends lost 1 base and 6 bases, in that order; junction bases with no gene match: 12.

V usage is TRBV7-9 and J usage is TRBJ1-2; perhaps TRBD1 as D (5 bases). CDR1 and CDR2 (germline): SEHNR, FQNEAQ (reference sequence). Trimming pared 1 base from V and 4 bases from J, leaving 7 bases between. The CDR3 loop spans 13 amino acids. The CDR3 DNA sequence: TGTGCCAGCAGCTTAGGGGGCCCCTATGGCTACACCTTC. It is translated as CASSLGGPYGYTF. Complete variable domain (other parts from reference TRBV7-9 and TRBJ1-2): DTGVSQNPRHKITKRGQNVTFRCDPISEHNRLYWYRQTLGQGPEFLTYFQNEAQLEKSRLLSDRFSAERPKGSFSTLEIQRTEQGDSAMYLCASSLGGPYGYTFGSGTRLTVV.

The genes are TRBV7-9 and TRBJ1-4; 7 bases line up with TRBD1. V shed 5 bases, J shed 6 bases, and the junction held 3 bases outside the gene matches. The CDR3 sequence is 13 residues long. The germline gives CDR1 SEHNR, CDR2 FQNEAQ (reference sequence). CDR3 nucleotides: TGTGCCAGCAGCCTAGGGGGCGATGAAAAACTGTTTTTT. This gives the protein CASSLGGDEKLFF.

The genes are TRBV13 and TRBJ2-7; tentatively, D is TRBD2 (7 bases). CDR3 length equals 14 residues. CDR1 and CDR2 from the germline V gene are PRHDT and FYEKMQ (reference sequence). V lost 5 bases, J lost 5 bases, and 16 bases lay in between. Written as DNA, the CDR3 is TGTGCCAGCAGCCTCTGGGAGGGGGTCAACGAGCAGTACTTC. This sequence encodes CASSLWEGVNEQYF.

This clone has just one count. This CDR3 is CASSQDPTRYRGGVYEQYF. CDR3 nucleotide sequence: TGTGCCAGCAGCCAAGATCCCACCCGCTACAGGGGGGGGGTCTACGAGCAGTACTTC. The V call is TRBV3-1 (or the pseudogene TRBV3-2), the J call TRBJ2-7, with D possibly matching TRBD1 (8 bases). The V end lost 0 bases, the J end lost 3 bases, and 24 bases lay between the germline ends. The CDR3 loop spans 19 amino acids. Germline values: CDR1 LGHDT, CDR2 YNNKEL (reference sequence).